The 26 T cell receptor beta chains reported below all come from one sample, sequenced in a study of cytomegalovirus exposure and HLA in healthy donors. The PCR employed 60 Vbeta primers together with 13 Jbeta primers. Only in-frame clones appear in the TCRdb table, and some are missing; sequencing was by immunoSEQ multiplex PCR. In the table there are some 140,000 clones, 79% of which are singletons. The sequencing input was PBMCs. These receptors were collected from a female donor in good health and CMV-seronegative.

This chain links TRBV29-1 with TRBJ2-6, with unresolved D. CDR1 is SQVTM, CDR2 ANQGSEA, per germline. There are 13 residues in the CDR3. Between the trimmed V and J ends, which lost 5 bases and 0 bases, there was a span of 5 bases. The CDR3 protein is CSVYLSGANVLTF. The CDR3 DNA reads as TGCAGCGTTTATCTCTCTGGGGCCAACGTCCTGACTTTC.

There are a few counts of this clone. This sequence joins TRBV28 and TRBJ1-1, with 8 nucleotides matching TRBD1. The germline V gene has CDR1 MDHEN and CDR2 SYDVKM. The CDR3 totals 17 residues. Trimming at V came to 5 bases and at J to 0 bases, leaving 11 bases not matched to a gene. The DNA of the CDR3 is TGTGCCAGCAGTCCCCTTGACAGGGGCGACATGAACACTGAAGCTTTCTTT. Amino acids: CASSPLDRGDMNTEAFF.

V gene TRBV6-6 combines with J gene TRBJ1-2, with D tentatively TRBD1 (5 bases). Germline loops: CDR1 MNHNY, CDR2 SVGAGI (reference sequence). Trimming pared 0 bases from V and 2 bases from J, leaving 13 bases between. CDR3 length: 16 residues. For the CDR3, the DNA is TGTGCCAGCAGTTACTCGGGGGGGTCCGGAAACTATGGCTACACCTTC. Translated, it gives CASSYSGGSGNYGYTF.

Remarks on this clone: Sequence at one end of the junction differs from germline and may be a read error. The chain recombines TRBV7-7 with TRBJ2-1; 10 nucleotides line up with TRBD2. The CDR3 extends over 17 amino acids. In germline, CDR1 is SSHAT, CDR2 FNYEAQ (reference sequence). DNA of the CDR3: TGTGCTAGCAGCTTATCTAGCGGGAGATCGAAGTACAATGAGCAGTTCTTC. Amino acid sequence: CASSLSSGRSKYNEQFF.

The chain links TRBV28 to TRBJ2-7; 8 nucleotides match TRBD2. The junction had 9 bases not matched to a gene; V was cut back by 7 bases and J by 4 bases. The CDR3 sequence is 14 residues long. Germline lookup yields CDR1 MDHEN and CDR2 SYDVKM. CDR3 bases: TGTGCCAGCACCTCGGAGCGGGGGACGTACGAGCAGTACTTC. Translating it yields CASTSERGTYEQYF.

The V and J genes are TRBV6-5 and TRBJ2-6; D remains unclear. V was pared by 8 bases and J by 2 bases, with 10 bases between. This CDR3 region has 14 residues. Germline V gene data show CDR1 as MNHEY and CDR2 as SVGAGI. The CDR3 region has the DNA TGTGCCAGCCTTAGCTTCCCTGGGGCCAACGTCCTGACTTTC. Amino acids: CASLSFPGANVLTF.

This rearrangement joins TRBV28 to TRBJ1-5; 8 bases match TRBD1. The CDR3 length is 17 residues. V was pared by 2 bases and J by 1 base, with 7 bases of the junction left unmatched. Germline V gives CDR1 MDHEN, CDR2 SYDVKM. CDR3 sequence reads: CASSLPTGGLSNQPQHF. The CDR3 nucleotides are TGTGCCAGCAGTTTACCCACAGGGGGACTAAGCAATCAGCCCCAGCATTTT.

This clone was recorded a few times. The CDR3 region has the DNA TGCGCCAGCAGCCAAGGATTTGCATCTTCGGCTGGAAACACCATATATTTT. Translating gives CASSQGFASSAGNTIYF. V and J are TRBV4-1 and TRBJ1-3; D not resolved. The germline CDR1 and CDR2 sequences are MGHRA and YSYEKL. The CDR3 has 17 amino acids. Between the trimmed V and J ends, which lost 1 base and 2 bases, there was a span of 15 bases.

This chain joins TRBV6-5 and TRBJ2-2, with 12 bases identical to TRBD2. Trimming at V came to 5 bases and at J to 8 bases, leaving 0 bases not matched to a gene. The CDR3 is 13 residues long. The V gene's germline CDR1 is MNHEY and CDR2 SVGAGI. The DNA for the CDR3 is TGTGCCAGCAGTGGACTAGCGGGAGGGGAGCTGTTTTTT. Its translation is CASSGLAGGELFF.

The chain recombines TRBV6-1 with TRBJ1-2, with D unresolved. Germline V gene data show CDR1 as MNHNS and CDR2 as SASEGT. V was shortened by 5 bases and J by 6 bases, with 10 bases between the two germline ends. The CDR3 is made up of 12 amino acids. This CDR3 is CASSFSADGYTF. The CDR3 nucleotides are TGTGCCAGCAGTTTCTCAGCGGATGGCTACACCTTC.

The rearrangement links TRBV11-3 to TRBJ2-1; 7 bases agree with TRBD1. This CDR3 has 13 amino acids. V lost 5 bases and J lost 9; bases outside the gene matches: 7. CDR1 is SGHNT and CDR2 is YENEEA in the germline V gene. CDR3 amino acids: CASSVQGSGEQFF. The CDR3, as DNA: TGTGCCAGCAGCGTACAGGGGAGTGGTGAGCAGTTCTTC.

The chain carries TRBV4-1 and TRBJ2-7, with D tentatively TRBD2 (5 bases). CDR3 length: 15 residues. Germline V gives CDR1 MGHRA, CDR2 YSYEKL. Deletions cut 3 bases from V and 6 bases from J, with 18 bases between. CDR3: CASSQGPGYEGEQYF. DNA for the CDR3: TGCGCCAGCAGCCAGGGCCCCGGGTATGAGGGCGAGCAGTACTTC.

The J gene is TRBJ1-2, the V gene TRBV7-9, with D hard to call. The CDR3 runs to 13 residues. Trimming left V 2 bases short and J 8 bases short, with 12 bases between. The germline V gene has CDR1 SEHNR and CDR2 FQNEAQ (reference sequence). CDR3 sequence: CASSLRPEEGYTF. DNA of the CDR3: TGTGCCAGCAGCTTACGCCCTGAGGAGGGCTACACCTTC. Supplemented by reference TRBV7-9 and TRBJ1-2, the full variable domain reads DTGVSQNPRHKITKRGQNVTFRCDPISEHNRLYWYRQTLGQGPEFLTYFQNEAQLEKSRLLSDRFSAERPKGSFSTLEIQRTEQGDSAMYLCASSLRPEEGYTFGSGTRLTVV.

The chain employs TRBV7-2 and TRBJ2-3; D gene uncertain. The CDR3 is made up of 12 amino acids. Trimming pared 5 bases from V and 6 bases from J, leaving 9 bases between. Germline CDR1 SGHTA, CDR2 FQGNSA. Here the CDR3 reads CASSPSLDTQYF. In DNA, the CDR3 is TGTGCCAGCAGCCCGTCTTTGGATACGCAGTATTTT.

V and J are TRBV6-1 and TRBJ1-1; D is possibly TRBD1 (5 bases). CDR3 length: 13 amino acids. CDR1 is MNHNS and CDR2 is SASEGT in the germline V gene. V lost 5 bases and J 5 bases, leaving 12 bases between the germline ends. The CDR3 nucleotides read TGTGCCAGCAGTAAGACAGTGGAAACTGAAGCTTTCTTT. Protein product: CASSKTVETEAFF.

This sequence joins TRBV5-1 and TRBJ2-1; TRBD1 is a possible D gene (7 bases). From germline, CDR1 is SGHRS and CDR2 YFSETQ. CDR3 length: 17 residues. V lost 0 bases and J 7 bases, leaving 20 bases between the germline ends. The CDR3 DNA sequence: TGCGCCAGCAGCTTGGAGCCTCGGGGGACAGCCATTAATGAGCAGTTCTTC. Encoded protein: CASSLEPRGTAINEQFF.

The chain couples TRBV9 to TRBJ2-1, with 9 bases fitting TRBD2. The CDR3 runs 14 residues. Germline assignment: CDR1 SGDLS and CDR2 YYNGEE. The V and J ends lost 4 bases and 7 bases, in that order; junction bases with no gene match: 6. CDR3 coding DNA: TGTGCCAGCAGCACCGCGGGAGGGCCGAATGAGCAGTTCTTC. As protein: CASSTAGGPNEQFF.

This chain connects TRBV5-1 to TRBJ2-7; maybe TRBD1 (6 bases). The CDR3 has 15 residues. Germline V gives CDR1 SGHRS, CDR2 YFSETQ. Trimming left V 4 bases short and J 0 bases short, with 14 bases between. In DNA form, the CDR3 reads TGCGCCAGCAGCCTACGGACAGCGTCCTCCTACGAGCAGTACTTC. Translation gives CASSLRTASSYEQYF.

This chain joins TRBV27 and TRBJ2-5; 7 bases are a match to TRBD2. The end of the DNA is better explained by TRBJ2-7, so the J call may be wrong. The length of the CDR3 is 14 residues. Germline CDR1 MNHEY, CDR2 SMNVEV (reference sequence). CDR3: CASSFGTTSYEQYF. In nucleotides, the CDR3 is TGTGCCAGCAGTTTCGGGACTACATCCTACGAGCAGTACTTC.

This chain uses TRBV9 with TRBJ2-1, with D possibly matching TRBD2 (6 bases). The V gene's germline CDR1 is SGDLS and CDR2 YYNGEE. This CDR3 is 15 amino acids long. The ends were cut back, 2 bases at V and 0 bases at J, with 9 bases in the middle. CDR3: CASSVSGSSYNEQFF. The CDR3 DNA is TGTGCCAGCAGCGTTAGCGGAAGCTCCTACAATGAGCAGTTCTTC.

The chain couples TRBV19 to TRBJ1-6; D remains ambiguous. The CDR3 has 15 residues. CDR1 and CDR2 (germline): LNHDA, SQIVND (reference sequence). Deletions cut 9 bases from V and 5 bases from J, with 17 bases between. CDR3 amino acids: CASSPGFGDNSPLHF. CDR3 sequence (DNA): TGTGCCAGCAGTCCCGGGTTCGGGGATAATTCACCCCTCCACTTT.

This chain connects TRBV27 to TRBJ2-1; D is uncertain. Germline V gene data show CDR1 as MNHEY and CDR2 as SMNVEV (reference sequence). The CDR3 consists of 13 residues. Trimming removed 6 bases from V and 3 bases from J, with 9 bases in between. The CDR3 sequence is CASSRQGYNEQFF. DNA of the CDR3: TGTGCCAGCAGCCGACAAGGCTACAATGAGCAGTTCTTC.

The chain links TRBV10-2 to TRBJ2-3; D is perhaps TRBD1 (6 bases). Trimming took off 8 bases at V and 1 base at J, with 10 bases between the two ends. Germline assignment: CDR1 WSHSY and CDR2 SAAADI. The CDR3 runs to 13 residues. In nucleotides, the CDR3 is TGCGCCAGCGACAGGTTGGGCACAGATACGCAGTATTTT. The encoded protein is CASDRLGTDTQYF.

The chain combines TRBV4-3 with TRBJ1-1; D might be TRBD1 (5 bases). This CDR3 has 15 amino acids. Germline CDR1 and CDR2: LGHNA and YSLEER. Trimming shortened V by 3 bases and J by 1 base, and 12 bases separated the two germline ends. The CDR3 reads CASSQALGGNTEAFF. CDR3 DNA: TGCGCCAGCAGCCAGGCCCTGGGGGGGAACACTGAAGCTTTCTTT.

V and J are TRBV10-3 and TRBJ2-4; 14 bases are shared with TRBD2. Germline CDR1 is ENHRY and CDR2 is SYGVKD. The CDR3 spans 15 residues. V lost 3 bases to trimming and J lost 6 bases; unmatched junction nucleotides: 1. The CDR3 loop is CAISDGTSGRNIQYF. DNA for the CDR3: TGTGCCATCAGTGATGGGACTAGCGGGAGAAACATTCAGTACTTC.

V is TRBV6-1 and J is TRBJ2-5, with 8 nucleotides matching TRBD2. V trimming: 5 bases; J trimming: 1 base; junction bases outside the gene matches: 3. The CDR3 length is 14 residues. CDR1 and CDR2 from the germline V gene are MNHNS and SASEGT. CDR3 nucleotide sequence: TGTGCCAGCAGTCTAGCGGGTTCCCAAGAGACCCAGTACTTC. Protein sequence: CASSLAGSQETQYF.